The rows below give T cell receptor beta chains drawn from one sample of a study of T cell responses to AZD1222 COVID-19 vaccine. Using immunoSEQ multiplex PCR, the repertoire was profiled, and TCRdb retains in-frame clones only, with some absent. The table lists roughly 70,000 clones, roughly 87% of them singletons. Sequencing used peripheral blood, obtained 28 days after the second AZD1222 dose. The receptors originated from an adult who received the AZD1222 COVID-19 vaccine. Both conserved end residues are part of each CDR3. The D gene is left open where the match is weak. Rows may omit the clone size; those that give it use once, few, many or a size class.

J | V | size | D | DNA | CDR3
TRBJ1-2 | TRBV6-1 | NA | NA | TGTGCCAGCAGTGAAATTAAAACACACCATCACCTGAACTATGGCTACACCTTC | CASSEIKTHHHLNYGYTF
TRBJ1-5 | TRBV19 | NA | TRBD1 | TGTGCCAGTAGTGCGGGACAGGCGGATCAGCCCCAGCATTTT | CASSAGQADQPQHF
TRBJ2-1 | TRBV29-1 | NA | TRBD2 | TGCAGCGCCTCTGGGGATAGCGGGGTTGGCCTCTACAATGAGCAGTTCTTC | CSASGDSGVGLYNEQFF
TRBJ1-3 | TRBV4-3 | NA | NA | TGCGCCAGCAGCCAAGTCTGGACGACTGGAAACACCATATATTTT | CASSQVWTTGNTIYF
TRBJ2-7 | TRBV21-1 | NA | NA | TGTGCCAGCAGCAAAGCCCCACGGTGGTGGTCCAACGAGCAGTACTTC | CASSKAPRWWSNEQYF
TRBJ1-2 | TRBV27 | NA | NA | TGTGCCAGCAGTTTATGGCAGGGGTCCTATGGCTACACCTTC | CASSLWQGSYGYTF
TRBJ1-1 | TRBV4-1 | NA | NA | TGCGCCAGCAGCCGGGCGGGGAACACTGAAGCTTTCTTT | CASSRAGNTEAFF
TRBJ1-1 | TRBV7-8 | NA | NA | TGTGCCAGCAGCTTACCAGCTAAGGGCTCTGAAGCTTTCTTT | CASSLPAKGSEAFF
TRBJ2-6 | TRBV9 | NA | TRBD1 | TGTGCCAGCAGCGTAGCGTCAGGGGGCTTAGGCCCCTCTGGGGCCAACGTCCTGACTTTC | CASSVASGGLGPSGANVLTF
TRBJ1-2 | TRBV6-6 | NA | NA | TGTGCCAGCAGCCCCCGGGACCGTCTTTACTTC | CASSPRDRLYF
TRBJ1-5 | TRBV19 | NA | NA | TGTGCCAGTAGAGGCGTCAGCAATCAGCCCCAGCATTTT | CASRGVSNQPQHF
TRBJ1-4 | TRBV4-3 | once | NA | TGCGCCAGCAGCCAAGATACTCGTGGGGAAAAACTGTTTTTT | CASSQDTRGEKLFF
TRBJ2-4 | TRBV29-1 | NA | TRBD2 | TGCAGCGTTCTCGGACTAGCGGGAGGCCTAGCCAAAAACATTCAGTACTTC | CSVLGLAGGLAKNIQYF